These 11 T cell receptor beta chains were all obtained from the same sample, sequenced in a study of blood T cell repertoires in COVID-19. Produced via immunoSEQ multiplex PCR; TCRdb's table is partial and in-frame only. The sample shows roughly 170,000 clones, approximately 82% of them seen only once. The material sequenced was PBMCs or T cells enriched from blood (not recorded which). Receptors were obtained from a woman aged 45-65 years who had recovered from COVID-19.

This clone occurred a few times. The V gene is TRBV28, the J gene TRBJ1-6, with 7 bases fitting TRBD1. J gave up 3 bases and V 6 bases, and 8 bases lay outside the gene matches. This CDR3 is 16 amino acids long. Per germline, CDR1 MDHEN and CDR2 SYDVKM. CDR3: CASSPRTGHYNSPLHF. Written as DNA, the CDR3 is TGTGCCAGCAGCCCTCGGACAGGACACTATAATTCACCCCTCCACTTT.

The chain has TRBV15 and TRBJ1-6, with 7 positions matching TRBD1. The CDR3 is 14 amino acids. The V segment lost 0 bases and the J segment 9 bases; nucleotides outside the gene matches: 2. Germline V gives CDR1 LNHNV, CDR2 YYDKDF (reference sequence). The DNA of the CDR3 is TGTGCCACCAGCAGAGACAGGGGGTTTTCACCCCTCCACTTT. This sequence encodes CATSRDRGFSPLHF.

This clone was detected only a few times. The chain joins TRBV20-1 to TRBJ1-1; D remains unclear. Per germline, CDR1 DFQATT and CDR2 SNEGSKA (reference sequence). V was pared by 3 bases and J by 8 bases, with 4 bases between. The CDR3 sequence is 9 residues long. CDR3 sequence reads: CSARAEAFF. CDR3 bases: TGCAGTGCTAGGGCCGAAGCTTTCTTT.

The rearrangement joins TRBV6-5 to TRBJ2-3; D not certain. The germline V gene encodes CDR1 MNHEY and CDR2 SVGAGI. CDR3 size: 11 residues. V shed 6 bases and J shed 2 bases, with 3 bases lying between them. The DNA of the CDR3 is TGTGCCAGCAGCAACACAGATACGCAGTATTTT. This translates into CASSNTDTQYF.

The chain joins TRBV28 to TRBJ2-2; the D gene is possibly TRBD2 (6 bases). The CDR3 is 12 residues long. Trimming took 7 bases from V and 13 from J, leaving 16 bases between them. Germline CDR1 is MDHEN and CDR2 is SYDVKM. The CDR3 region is CASTAHGRGLFF. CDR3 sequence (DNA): TGTGCCAGCACCGCCCATGGGCGGGGGCTGTTTTTT.

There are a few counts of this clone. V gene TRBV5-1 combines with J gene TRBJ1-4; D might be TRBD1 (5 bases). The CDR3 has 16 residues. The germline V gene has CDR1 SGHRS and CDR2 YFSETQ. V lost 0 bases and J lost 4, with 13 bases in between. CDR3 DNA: TGCGCCAGCAGCTTGGCCGGGGGAATTGGTAATGAAAAACTGTTTTTT. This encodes CASSLAGGIGNEKLFF.

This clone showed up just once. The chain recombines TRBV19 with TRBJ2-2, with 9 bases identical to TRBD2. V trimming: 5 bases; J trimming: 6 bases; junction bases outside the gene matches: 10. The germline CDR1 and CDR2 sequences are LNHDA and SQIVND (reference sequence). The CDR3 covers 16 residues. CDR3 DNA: TGTGCCAGTAGTCTCGTAGCGGGAGATCTTGCCGGGGAGCTGTTTTTT. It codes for CASSLVAGDLAGELFF.

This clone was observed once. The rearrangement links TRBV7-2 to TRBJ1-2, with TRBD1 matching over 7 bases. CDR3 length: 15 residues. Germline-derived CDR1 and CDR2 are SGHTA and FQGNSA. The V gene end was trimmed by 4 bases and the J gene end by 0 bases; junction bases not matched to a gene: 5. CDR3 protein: CASSSQGGSNYGYTF. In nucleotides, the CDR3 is TGTGCCAGCAGCTCTCAGGGGGGATCTAACTATGGCTACACCTTC. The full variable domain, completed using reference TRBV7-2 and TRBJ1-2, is GAGVSQSPSNKVTEKGKDVELRCDPISGHTALYWYRQSLGQGLEFLIYFQGNSAPDKSGLPSDRFSAERTGGSVSTLTIQRTQQEDSAVYLCASSSQGGSNYGYTFGSGTRLTVV.

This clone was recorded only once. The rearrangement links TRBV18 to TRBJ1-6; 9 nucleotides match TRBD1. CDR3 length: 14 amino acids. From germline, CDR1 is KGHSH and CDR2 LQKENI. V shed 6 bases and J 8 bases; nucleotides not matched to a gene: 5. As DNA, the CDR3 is TGTGCCAGCTCTCTACAGGGGGCTGATTCACCCCTCCACTTT. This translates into CASSLQGADSPLHF.

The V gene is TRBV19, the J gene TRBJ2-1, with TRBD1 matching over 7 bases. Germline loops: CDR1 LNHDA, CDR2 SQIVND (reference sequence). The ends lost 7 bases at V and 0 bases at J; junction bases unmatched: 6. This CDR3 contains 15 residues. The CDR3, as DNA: TGTGCCAGTACCACAGGGGTAAGCTCCTACAATGAGCAGTTCTTC. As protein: CASTTGVSSYNEQFF.

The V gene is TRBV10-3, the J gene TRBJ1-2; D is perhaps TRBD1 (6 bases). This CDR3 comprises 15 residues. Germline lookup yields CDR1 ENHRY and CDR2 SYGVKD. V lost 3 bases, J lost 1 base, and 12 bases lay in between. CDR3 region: CAISERQGLNYGYTF. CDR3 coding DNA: TGTGCCATCAGTGAAAGGCAGGGGCTTAACTATGGCTACACCTTC.